This T cell receptor beta chain was sequenced in a study of shared clonotypes between healthy human individuals. Here immunoSEQ multiplex PCR was the method, and the copy in TCRdb shows in-frame clones only, minus some. The sample has approximately 2.4 million clones; approximately 94% are singletons. V dropped 7 bases and J dropped 0; count of bases not matched to a gene: 7. Germline CDR1 and CDR2: MNHNY and SVGAGI (reference sequence). The CDR3 is 15 amino acids. The sequencing input was naive CD4+ T cells sorted from blood. Subset noted: CD45RA+ positively selected. The receptor's source is a young man in good health. The genes are TRBV6-6 and TRBJ2-3, with 7 bases lining up with TRBD2. The CDR3 sequence is CASTFSGLSTDTQYF. The CDR3 region has the DNA TGTGCCAGCACCTTTAGCGGGCTGAGCACAGATACGCAGTATTTT.